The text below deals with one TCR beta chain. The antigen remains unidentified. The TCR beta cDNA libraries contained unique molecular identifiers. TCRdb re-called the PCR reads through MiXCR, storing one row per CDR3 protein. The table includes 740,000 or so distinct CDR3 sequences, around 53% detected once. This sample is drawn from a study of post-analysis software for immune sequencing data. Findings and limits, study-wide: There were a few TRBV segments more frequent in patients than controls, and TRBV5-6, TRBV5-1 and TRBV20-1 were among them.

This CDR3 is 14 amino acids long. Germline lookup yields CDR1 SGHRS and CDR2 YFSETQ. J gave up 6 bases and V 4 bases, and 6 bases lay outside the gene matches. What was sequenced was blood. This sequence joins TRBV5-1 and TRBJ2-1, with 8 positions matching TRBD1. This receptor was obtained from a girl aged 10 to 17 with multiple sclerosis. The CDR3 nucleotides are TGCGCCAGCAGCGCCGGGACAGGCGGCAATGAGCAGTTCTTC. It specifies CASSAGTGGNEQFF. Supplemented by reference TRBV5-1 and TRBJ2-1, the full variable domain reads KAGVTQTPRYLIKTRGQQVTLSCSPISGHRSVSWYQQTPGQGLQFLFEYFSETQRNKGNFPGRFSGRQFSNSRSEMNVSTLELGDSALYLCASSAGTGGNEQFFGPGTRLTVL.